A selection of T cell receptor beta chains follows, all from one sample in a study of blood T cell repertoires in COVID-19. Only in-frame clones appear in the TCRdb table, and some are missing; sequencing was by immunoSEQ multiplex PCR. The repertoire holds roughly 200,000 clones, with about nine tenths as singletons. The specimen sequenced was peripheral blood. The receptor source for this set is a man between 18 and 29 years old with active or convalescent COVID-19. CDR3s include the opening cysteine and the closing phenylalanine or tryptophan. D genes are given only for firm matches. A clone size is listed for some rows: how often the clone was seen (once, few, many), or a class if it is expanded.

J	V	size	D	DNA	CDR3
TRBJ2-7	TRBV3-1/TRBV3-2	NA	NA	TGTGCCAGCAGCCAAGAACATCCCGATTTCTACGAGCAGTACTTC	CASSQEHPDFYEQYF
TRBJ2-5	TRBV11-2	NA	TRBD2	TGTGCCAGCAGCTCTAGCGGGGGGGCCTCAGAGACCCAGTACTTC	CASSSSGGASETQYF
TRBJ2-7	TRBV29-1	NA	NA	TGCAGCGTTGAAGAACAGTCGCCCTACGAGCAGTACTTC	CSVEEQSPYEQYF
TRBJ1-6	TRBV6-5	NA	TRBD1	TGTGCCAGCAGTAACAGGGGCGATAATTCACCCCTCCACTTT	CASSNRGDNSPLHF
TRBJ2-4	TRBV14	NA	TRBD1	TGTGCCAGCAGCCAGGCCGGGACAGCCTACATTCAGTACTTC	CASSQAGTAYIQYF
TRBJ1-5	TRBV15	NA	TRBD1	TGTGCCACCAGCAGAGGCGCGACAGGGGCGGACCGACTTGAGCCCCAGCATTTT	CATSRGATGADRLEPQHF
TRBJ1-4	TRBV5-1	once	NA	TGCGCCAGCAGCTATGACAGACCTAATGAAAAACTGTTTTTT	CASSYDRPNEKLFF
TRBJ2-1	TRBV5-4	NA	TRBD2	TGTGCCAGCAGCGCCGGCACCCTAGCGGGGGGGCTTAATGAGCAGTTCTTC	CASSAGTLAGGLNEQFF
TRBJ1-2	TRBV3-1/TRBV3-2	NA	NA	TGTGCCAGCAGCCAGCCTTTCGGCTATGGCTACACCTTC	CASSQPFGYGYTF
TRBJ2-5	TRBV7-9	NA	NA	TGTGCCAGCAGCTCTGTGAGGACTGGAGTTTGGGGGACCCAGTACTTC	CASSSVRTGVWGTQYF
TRBJ2-5	TRBV6-2/TRBV6-3	NA	TRBD2	TGTGCCAGCAGTTACGCGGCTAGCGGGAGTTATGAGACCCAGTACTTC	CASSYAASGSYETQYF
TRBJ1-4	TRBV6-5	NA	NA	TGTGCCAGCAGCCCGGGAGGGAATGAAAAACTGTTTTTT	CASSPGGNEKLFF
TRBJ2-3	TRBV29-1	NA	NA	TGCAGCGTGTCGGCGGCGGATACGCAGTATTTT	CSVSAADTQYF
TRBJ2-7	TRBV2	NA	TRBD2	TGTGCCAGCAGTGAGGGCAGCGGGAGTTTGTACGAGCAGTACTTC	CASSEGSGSLYEQYF
TRBJ2-5	TRBV11-2	NA	TRBD1	TGTGCCAGCAGCTCCCTGGGACAGGGCCAAGAGACCCAGTACTTC	CASSSLGQGQETQYF
TRBJ2-1	TRBV7-9	NA	TRBD2	TGTGCCAGCAGCCGTACTCTAGCGGGAGCTGAGGTTTACAATGAGCAGTTCTTC	CASSRTLAGAEVYNEQFF
TRBJ1-1	TRBV9	NA	NA	TGTGCCAGCAGCCTGAATCGGGACTCGGAAGCTTTCTTT	CASSLNRDSEAFF
TRBJ1-1	TRBV28	NA	TRBD1	TGTGCCAGCAGTCCAACGACAGGGGGCTTGGGCACTGAAGCTTTCTTT	CASSPTTGGLGTEAFF
TRBJ2-7	TRBV6-5	NA	TRBD1	TGTGCCAGCAGTTTCCGGGACAGACCCTACGAGCAGTACTTC	CASSFRDRPYEQYF
TRBJ1-2	TRBV5-4	once	TRBD1	TGTGCCAGCAGTAGCCCCACACAGGGGGGGATAGGCTACACCTTC	CASSSPTQGGIGYTF
TRBJ1-6	TRBV7-6	NA	TRBD1	TGTGCCAGCAGCTTTCAGGGGGCAGAGTCACCCCTCCACTTT	CASSFQGAESPLHF
TRBJ2-6	TRBV5-6	NA	NA	TGTGCCAGCACCCTTGTGTCTGGGGCCAACGTCCTGACTTTC	CASTLVSGANVLTF
TRBJ2-5	TRBV5-4	NA	TRBD2	TGTGCCAGCAGCTTGGGTACAGCGGGAGGCCGGGAGACCCAGTACTTC	CASSLGTAGGRETQYF
TRBJ2-3	TRBV20-1	NA	TRBD2	TGCAGTGCTAGTCGAGGTAGCGGGGGGGCTTCAGGCACAGATACGCAGTATTTT	CSASRGSGGASGTDTQYF
TRBJ2-3	TRBV2	NA	TRBD2	TGTGCCAGCAGTATAGGGACTAGCGGGGTGACAGATACGCAGTATTTT	CASSIGTSGVTDTQYF
TRBJ2-1	TRBV2	NA	NA	TGTGCCAGCAGTGAAGCGTCGGGGAGGCTTTTCAATGAGCAGTTCTTC	CASSEASGRLFNEQFF
TRBJ2-2	TRBV5-6	NA	NA	TGTGCCAGCAGCTTGATGCAAGCGCCGAACACCGGGGAGCTGTTTTTT	CASSLMQAPNTGELFF
TRBJ2-2	TRBV6-5	NA	NA	TGTGCCAGCAGGCTCTTGAGTGGGGAGCTGTTTTTT	CASRLLSGELFF
TRBJ1-1	TRBV11-2	NA	NA	TGTGCCAGCAGCAGAGACAGGACGGCGGAAGCTTTCTTT	CASSRDRTAEAFF
TRBJ2-3	TRBV15	NA	NA	TGTGCCACCAGCAGAGATCCGACGGGATCGGATACGCAGTATTTT	CATSRDPTGSDTQYF
TRBJ2-5	TRBV7-2	NA	TRBD1	TGTGCCAGCAGCCCATCGGGACAGCAAGAGACCCAGTACTTC	CASSPSGQQETQYF
TRBJ2-3	TRBV3-1/TRBV3-2	NA	NA	TGTGCCAGCAGCCATACACAGGGTCACGGTGTTACGCAGTATTTT	CASSHTQGHGVTQYF
TRBJ2-1	TRBV29-1	NA	NA	TGCAGCGTTAGGGGGACCGCCAACAATGAGCAGTTCTTC	CSVRGTANNEQFF
TRBJ2-7	TRBV6-1	NA	NA	TGTGCCAGCAGTGAAGGCGGGATCTACGAGCAGTACTTC	CASSEGGIYEQYF
TRBJ2-5	TRBV10-1	NA	NA	TGCGCCAGCCCGGAGCAAGAGACCCAGTACTTC	CASPEQETQYF
TRBJ2-4	TRBV9	NA	TRBD2	TGTGCCAGCAGCGAAACTAGCGGGGGAAGCATTCAGTACTTC	CASSETSGGSIQYF
TRBJ1-3	TRBV5-1	NA	NA	TGCGCCAGCAGCGGGGACACCTCTGGAAACACCATATATTTT	CASSGDTSGNTIYF
TRBJ2-7	TRBV2	NA	TRBD2	TGTGCCAGCAGTTTAGCGGGACGGTCGGACGAGCAGTACTTC	CASSLAGRSDEQYF
TRBJ1-2	TRBV2	few	NA	TGTGCCAGCAGTGCGACAGGCCCCTCGGAGGTTGGCTACACCTTC	CASSATGPSEVGYTF
TRBJ2-3	TRBV19	NA	TRBD2	TGTGCCAGTAGGCGGACTAGCGGGAGGACAGATACGCAGTATTTT	CASRRTSGRTDTQYF
TRBJ2-2	TRBV19	NA	TRBD1	TGTGCCAGTATGTTCGGGACAGGGAGCACCGGGGAGCTGTTTTTT	CASMFGTGSTGELFF
TRBJ1-4	TRBV4-3	NA	NA	TGCGCCAGCAGCCGTCAGGGTGAAAAACTGTTTTTT	CASSRQGEKLFF
TRBJ1-1	TRBV30	NA	TRBD1	TGTGCCTGGAGTGTACGACAGGGTTGGAACACTGAAGCTTTCTTT	CAWSVRQGWNTEAFF
TRBJ1-6	TRBV5-1	NA	NA	TGCGCCAGCAGCACAAGAGACACCTCCTATAATTCACCCCTCCACTTT	CASSTRDTSYNSPLHF
TRBJ1-1	TRBV2	NA	TRBD1	TGTGCCAGCAGTGAAGCGCCGGGACAGGGGAACACTGAAGCTTTCTTT	CASSEAPGQGNTEAFF
TRBJ1-2	TRBV18	NA	NA	TGTGCCAGCTCACACGACAGATCTTCTGACTATGGCTACACCTTC	CASSHDRSSDYGYTF
TRBJ1-3	TRBV6-6	NA	NA	TGTGCCAGCAGCAAAGGGGGGGGAGGAAACACCATATATTTT	CASSKGGGGNTIYF
TRBJ1-2	TRBV7-3	NA	TRBD1	TGTGCCAGCAGCTTCCAGGGGGACGGACGCTACACCTTC	CASSFQGDGRYTF
TRBJ2-3	TRBV7-2	NA	TRBD1	TGTGCCAGCAGCTTCATGACAGGGGACACAGATACGCAGTATTTT	CASSFMTGDTDTQYF
TRBJ2-6	TRBV7-3	NA	NA	TGTGCCAGCAGCTTTATTTCGAGCGCTGGGGCCAACGTCCTGACTTTC	CASSFISSAGANVLTF
TRBJ2-1	TRBV9	NA	NA	TGTGCCAGCAGCGTAGCCCTGACTGACAATGAGCAGTTCTTC	CASSVALTDNEQFF
TRBJ2-7	TRBV4-1	once	TRBD1	TGCGCCAGCAGCCAAGTCGACAGGGTCTCCTACGAGCAGTACTTC	CASSQVDRVSYEQYF
TRBJ1-1	TRBV5-4	NA	NA	TGTGCCAGCAGCTTGGCAAAGAACACTGAAGCTTTCTTT	CASSLAKNTEAFF
TRBJ1-2	TRBV19	NA	TRBD1	TGTGCCAGTAGTACTCGGGACAGCTCTATCTACACCTTC	CASSTRDSSIYTF
TRBJ2-3	TRBV7-9	NA	NA	TGTGCCAGCAGCTTATATACAATTTTGACTCAACTCACAGATACGCAGTATTTT	CASSLYTILTQLTDTQYF
TRBJ2-3	TRBV7-9	NA	TRBD1	TGTGCCAGCAGACCCTTTGACAGGGCGAATACGCAGTATTTT	CASRPFDRANTQYF
TRBJ2-3	TRBV7-2	once	TRBD2	TGTGCCAGCAGCTCCGGACTAGCGGGGGCCCCTAGCACAGATACGCAGTATTTT	CASSSGLAGAPSTDTQYF
TRBJ1-2	TRBV18	few	TRBD1	TGTGCCAGCTCACCGGGACAGGGGGCGGTGTTCTCTGGCTACACCTTC	CASSPGQGAVFSGYTF
TRBJ1-2	TRBV15	NA	NA	TGTGCCACCAGCGGGAGTGGAGGGATGAAGACCTTC	CATSGSGGMKTF